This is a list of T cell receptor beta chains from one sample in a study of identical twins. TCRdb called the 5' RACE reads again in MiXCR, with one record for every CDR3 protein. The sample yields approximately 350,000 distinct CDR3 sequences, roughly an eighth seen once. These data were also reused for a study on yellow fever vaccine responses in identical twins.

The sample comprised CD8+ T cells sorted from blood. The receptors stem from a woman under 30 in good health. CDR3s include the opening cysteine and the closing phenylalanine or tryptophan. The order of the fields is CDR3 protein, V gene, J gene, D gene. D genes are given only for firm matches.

CASSEWGAGYEQFF	TRBV10-2	TRBJ2-1	.
CASSLELAGGRETQYF	TRBV5-1	TRBJ2-5	TRBD2
CASTRGAWETQYF	TRBV28	TRBJ2-5	.
CASSVGSSGGSTGELFF	TRBV9	TRBJ2-2	TRBD2
CASSFQDRKNTEAFF	TRBV7-9	TRBJ1-1	.
CASSQVPVATEAFF	TRBV4-1	TRBJ1-1	.
CASSQDSVNEKLFF	TRBV11-2	TRBJ1-4	.
CASSQAPGAADTQYF	TRBV4-1	TRBJ2-3	.
CASSLAGDTYEQYF	TRBV5-1	TRBJ2-7	.
CASSLEEAGDSTDTQYF	TRBV5-6	TRBJ2-3	TRBD2
CASSSLGVARYNEQFF	TRBV12-3/TRBV12-4	TRBJ2-1	.
CASSRQGQGNEQFF	TRBV25-1	TRBJ2-1	.
CASSQATPALYEQYF	TRBV4-1	TRBJ2-7	.
CASSPSSGRNADTQYF	TRBV28	TRBJ2-3	TRBD2
CASSQMGLADQETQYF	TRBV14	TRBJ2-5	TRBD2
CSARDRLVAGELFF	TRBV20-1	TRBJ2-2	.
CASRGTAYQETQYF	TRBV6-1	TRBJ2-5	TRBD1
CASSYSRGLNEQFF	TRBV27	TRBJ2-1	.
CASSHSQNREPTWGTDTQYF	TRBV7-8	TRBJ2-3	.
CASSLGAGADYGYTF	TRBV7-6	TRBJ1-2	.
CASIGVQGIGYGYTF	TRBV6-1	TRBJ1-2	.
CASLGTSGPLEDTQYF	TRBV2	TRBJ2-3	TRBD2
CASSFSDRASTDTQYF	TRBV2	TRBJ2-3	.
CASRPTTKGVYNEQFF	TRBV28	TRBJ2-1	.
CASSIYGRIFYNEQFF	TRBV19	TRBJ2-1	.
CASSDSPELAGDTGELFF	TRBV6-4	TRBJ2-2	TRBD2
CASSLPLGLAAGHSSYNEQFF	TRBV11-2	TRBJ2-1	TRBD2
CASSQGRIEQYF	TRBV3-1	TRBJ2-7	.
CASSSGTGGPNQPQHF	TRBV7-9	TRBJ1-5	TRBD1
CASSGITFGETQYF	TRBV7-9	TRBJ2-5	.
CATSDLRGSGSEQFF	TRBV24-1	TRBJ2-1	TRBD2
CASTQWGTGGIYEQYF	TRBV9	TRBJ2-7	TRBD1
CASSPRDREVTETQYF	TRBV9	TRBJ2-5	TRBD1
CASSEFGVENYGYTF	TRBV2	TRBJ1-2	.
CVSSFVGDYGYTF	TRBV28	TRBJ1-2	.
CASSQVEGVYQPQHF	TRBV4-1	TRBJ1-5	.
CASSQEVNTEAFF	TRBV4-1	TRBJ1-1	.
CARSSQGHLLRGTDTQYF	TRBV13	TRBJ2-3	TRBD1
CASSEGQLKGQPQHF	TRBV12-3/TRBV12-4	TRBJ1-5	TRBD1
CASRGSRTGDQYGYTF	TRBV7-9	TRBJ1-2	TRBD1